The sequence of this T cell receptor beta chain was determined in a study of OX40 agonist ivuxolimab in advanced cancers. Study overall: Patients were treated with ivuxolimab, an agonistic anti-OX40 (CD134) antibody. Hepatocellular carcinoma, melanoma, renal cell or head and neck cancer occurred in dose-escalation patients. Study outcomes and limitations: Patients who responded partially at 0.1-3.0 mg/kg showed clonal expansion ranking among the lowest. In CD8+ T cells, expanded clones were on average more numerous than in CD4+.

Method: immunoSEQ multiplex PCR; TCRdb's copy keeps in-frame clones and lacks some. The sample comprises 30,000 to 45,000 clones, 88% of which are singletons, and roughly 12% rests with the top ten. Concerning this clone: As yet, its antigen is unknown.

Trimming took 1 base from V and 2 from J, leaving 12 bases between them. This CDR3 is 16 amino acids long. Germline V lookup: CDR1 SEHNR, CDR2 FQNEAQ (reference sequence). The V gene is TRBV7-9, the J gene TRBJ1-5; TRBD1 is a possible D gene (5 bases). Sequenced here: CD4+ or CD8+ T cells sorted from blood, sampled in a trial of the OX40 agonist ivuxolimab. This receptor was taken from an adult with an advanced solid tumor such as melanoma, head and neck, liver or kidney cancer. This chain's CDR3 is CASSLGLGQGNQPQHF. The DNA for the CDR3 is TGTGCCAGCAGCTTAGGTCTGGGGCAGGGCAATCAGCCCCAGCATTTT.